Listed here are 8 T cell receptor beta chains from one sample, sequenced in a study of blood T cells in healthy people across ages. A sample-barcoded 5' primer and a J-beta primer mix were used in a second PCR of about 7 to 12 cycles. TCRdb re-derived calls from the 5' RACE reads in MiXCR, one entry per CDR3 protein. The sample lists over 950,000 distinct CDR3 sequences; 35% to 45% were seen once. The sample comprised blood. Receptors originate from a man between 18 and 29 years old in good health.

The rearrangement joins TRBV28 to TRBJ2-4; 8 bases line up with TRBD2. Germline-derived CDR1 and CDR2 are MDHEN and SYDVKM. This CDR3 has 17 amino acids. V lost 1 base and J lost 0; bases outside the gene matches: 5. Here the CDR3 DNA reads TGTGCCAGCAGTTTATTATCTCGGGGGGGAGCCAAAAACATTCAGTACTTC. It codes for CASSLLSRGGAKNIQYF.

This rearrangement joins TRBV5-1 to TRBJ2-3, with 10 bases lining up with TRBD1. With V trimmed by 6 bases and J by 4 bases, 8 bases remained unmatched. The CDR3 contains 15 residues. CDR1 is SGHRS, CDR2 YFSETQ, per germline. The CDR3 DNA reads as TGCGCCAGCACAACGGACAGGGGGGGGGCAGATACGCAGTATTTT. Translating it yields CASTTDRGGADTQYF.

This clonotype was detected a few times. The chain couples TRBV6-6 to TRBJ1-2; D might be TRBD1 (6 bases). Germline CDR1 reads MNHNY; CDR2 reads SVGAGI (reference sequence). The CDR3 totals 15 residues. V was shortened by 0 bases and J by 3 bases, with 11 bases between the two germline ends. In nucleotides, the CDR3 is TGTGCCAGCAGTTACTCGTTTCCAGGGGACTATGGCTACACCTTC. Translated, it gives CASSYSFPGDYGYTF.

The rearrangement uses TRBV12-3 or TRBV12-4 and TRBJ2-3; D possibly matches TRBD1 or TRBD2 (6 bases each). The CDR3 contains 15 residues. Trimming removed 8 bases at V and 0 bases at J, with 15 bases between. CDR3 region: CASANWGASTDTQYF. The DNA for the CDR3 is TGTGCCAGCGCGAATTGGGGGGCTAGCACAGATACGCAGTATTTT.

This chain links TRBV30 with TRBJ2-1, with D hard to call. The tail of the sequence fits TRBJ2-7 better, so the J call may be wrong. There are 12 residues in the CDR3. Germline V gene lookup returns CDR1 GTSNPN and CDR2 SVGIG (reference sequence). CDR3 coding DNA: TGTGCCTGGAGTGTTATCTACAATGAGCAGTACTTC. This encodes CAWSVIYNEQYF.

This rearrangement joins TRBV20-1 to TRBJ1-4; D gene ambiguous. CDR1 and CDR2 (germline): DFQATT, SNEGSKA (reference sequence). The CDR3 sequence is 16 residues long. Trimming shortened V by 0 bases and J by 3 bases, and 14 bases separated the two germline ends. The CDR3 is CSARDVEGSPNEKLFF. The CDR3 coding sequence is TGCAGTGCTAGAGATGTGGAAGGGTCCCCTAATGAAAAACTGTTTTTT.

This chain joins TRBV6-5 and TRBJ1-1; D uncertain. Trimming removed 4 bases from V and 1 base from J, with 10 bases in between. The CDR3 spans 14 residues. Germline V gene data show CDR1 as MNHEY and CDR2 as SVGAGI. As DNA, the CDR3 is TGTGCCAGCAGTTCGCTCGACAAGAACACTGAAGCTTTCTTT. This sequence encodes CASSSLDKNTEAFF.

This clonotype has only a few counts. This chain connects TRBV20-1 to TRBJ2-7, with D tentatively TRBD1 or TRBD2 (5 bases each). The CDR3 consists of 16 residues. Between the trimmed V and J ends, which lost 0 bases and 1 base, there was a span of 16 bases. Germline assignment: CDR1 DFQATT and CDR2 SNEGSKA (reference sequence). CDR3 loop: CSARDSPGRESYEQYF. In DNA form, the CDR3 reads TGCAGTGCTAGAGATTCCCCCGGCAGGGAGTCCTACGAGCAGTACTTC.